This T cell receptor (beta chain) was obtained from a study of T cells in Graves' hyperthyroidism and ophthalmopathy. For the study at large: Peripheral blood was taken when the disease was first diagnosed, before any treatment began. Study-wide findings and caveats: Ophthalmopathy was predicted by the model a median of approximately 6 months ahead of onset.

Exclusion of patients followed from uncontrolled infection, other autoimmune disease, pregnancy or lactation. This CDR3 is built from 14 residues. V lost 1 base and J 6 bases, leaving 12 bases between the germline ends. Germline V gene lookup returns CDR1 SNHLY and CDR2 FYNNEI. TCR beta CDR3 regions were amplified from RNA. The HTBI primer set drove a first-round RT-PCR of the TCR CDR3. TCRdb re-analysed the multiplex PCR reads in MiXCR, keeping a single row per CDR3 protein. The table shows over 500,000 distinct CDR3 sequences, with approximately 14% occurring only once. Many counts were recorded for this clonotype. Its antigen is not known.

Sequenced input: blood. This rearrangement joins TRBV2 to TRBJ1-2; no clear D. The sequence derives from a woman aged 40-49 years with Graves' hyperthyroidism. CDR3 amino acids: CASSEGLVGDGYTF. In DNA form, the CDR3 reads TGTGCCAGCAGTGAAGGTTTAGTAGGAGATGGCTACACCTTC.